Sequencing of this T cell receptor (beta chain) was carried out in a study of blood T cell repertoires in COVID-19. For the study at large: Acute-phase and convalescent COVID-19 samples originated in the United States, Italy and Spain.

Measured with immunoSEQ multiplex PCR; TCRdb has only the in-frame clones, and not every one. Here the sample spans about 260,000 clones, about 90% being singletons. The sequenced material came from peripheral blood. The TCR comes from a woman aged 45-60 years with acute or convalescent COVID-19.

The CDR3 DNA reads as TGTGCCAGCTCACCACCCGACAGGATCTATGGCTACACCTTC. Its protein product is CASSPPDRIYGYTF. This chain joins TRBV18 and TRBJ1-2; D might be TRBD1 (6 bases). Deletions cut 0 bases from V and 4 bases from J, with 9 bases between. The CDR3 covers 14 residues. Germline V CDR1 and CDR2: KGHSH, LQKENI.